This TCR beta chain derives from a study of PD-L1 blockade in urothelial cancer. In the study overall: Patients started atezolizumab around 2014, 1,200 mg intravenously every 3 weeks. Enrolled patients had been treated previously with 0 to 3 chemotherapy regimens. There were a median of about 150,000 T cells in blood samples.

Germline assignment: CDR1 SQVTM and CDR2 ANQGSEA. V lost 2 bases, J lost 0 bases, and 8 bases lay in between. The CDR3 is 13 amino acids. Generated by immunoSEQ multiplex PCR, the TCRdb table keeps only in-frame clones and is missing some. The sample has about 50,000 clones, more than 75% seen once. The time point was: peripheral blood 6 weeks after treatment start. The sample consisted of PBMCs, taken around atezolizumab (anti-PD-L1) treatment. The rearrangement uses TRBV29-1 and TRBJ2-7; the D gene is possibly TRBD1 (6 bases). The sequence was collected from a man aged 55-75 years with urothelial cancer. The chain's CDR3 is CSVEQGNSYEQYF. DNA for the CDR3: TGCAGCGTTGAACAGGGGAACTCCTACGAGCAGTACTTC.